This T cell receptor beta chain was recorded in a study of regulatory T cells in long-lasting Graves disease. Study summary: Graves' cases, newly diagnosed, had used antithyroid drugs under 3 months.

Time point given: newly diagnosed GD, antithyroid drugs for less than 3 months. PBMC RNA served as the TCR library source. The table lists this clonotype with many counts. CDR3-region Arm-PCR and iRepertoire HTBI primers produced the TCR beta libraries. TCRdb processed the multiplex PCR reads anew with MiXCR; each CDR3 protein has one entry. The sample holds about 540,000 distinct CDR3 sequences, roughly 12% seen once. The sample was also reused in another study, on T cells in Graves' hyperthyroidism and ophthalmopathy. In that study: Ophthalmopathy was predicted by the model a median of 6.5 months ahead of onset.

The receptor's source is a man aged 30-40 years with Graves disease. The material was peripheral blood mononuclear cells (PBMCs), obtained at new diagnosis, from a patient treated with antithyroid drugs.

In DNA, the CDR3 is TGTGCTAGTGGTTGGGCGACAGGGGGGGCCTACAATGAGCAGTTCTTC. Translation gives CASGWATGGAYNEQFF. The chain couples TRBV12-5 to TRBJ2-1; 9 bases are shared with TRBD1. The CDR3 loop spans 16 amino acids. Germline loops: CDR1 LGHNT, CDR2 FRNRAP. Losses at the gene ends were 4 bases for V and 2 bases for J; bases not matched to a gene: 6.